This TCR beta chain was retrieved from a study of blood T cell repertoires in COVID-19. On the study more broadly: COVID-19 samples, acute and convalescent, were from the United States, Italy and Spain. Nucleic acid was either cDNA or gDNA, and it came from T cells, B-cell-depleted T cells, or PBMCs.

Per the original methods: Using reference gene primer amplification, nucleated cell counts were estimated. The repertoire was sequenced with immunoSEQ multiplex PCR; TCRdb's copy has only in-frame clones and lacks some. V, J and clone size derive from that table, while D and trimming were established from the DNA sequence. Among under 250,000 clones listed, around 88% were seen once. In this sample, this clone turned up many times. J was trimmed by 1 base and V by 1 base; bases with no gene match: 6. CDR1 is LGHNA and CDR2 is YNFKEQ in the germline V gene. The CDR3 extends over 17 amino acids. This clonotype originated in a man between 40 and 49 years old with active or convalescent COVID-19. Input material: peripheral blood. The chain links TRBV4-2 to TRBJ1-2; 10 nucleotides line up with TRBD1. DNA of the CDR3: TGTGCCAGCAGCCAAGCAGCCCGGGACAGGGGTAACTATGGCTACACCTTC. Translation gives CASSQAARDRGNYGYTF.